The 3 T cell receptor beta chains reported below all come from one sample, sequenced in a study of T cells in Graves' hyperthyroidism and ophthalmopathy. Regions amplified from RNA transcripts were the TCR beta CDR3 regions. HTBI primers were the set used in a first-round RT-PCR of the TCR CDR3. Using its own MiXCR run on the multiplex PCR reads, TCRdb lists one record per CDR3 protein. The sample includes around 97,000 distinct CDR3 sequences, 47% of them seen just once. Material for sequencing was blood. The receptors derive from a man aged 40-50 years with Graves' hyperthyroidism.

A note on this clonotype: Since the CDR3 does not end with the conserved phenylalanine or tryptophan, this likely comes from a read error. V usage is TRBV10-2 and J usage is TRBJ2-7; D is unresolved. Germline V gene lookup returns CDR1 WSHSY and CDR2 SAAADI. The CDR3 has 8 residues. V was trimmed by 7 bases and J by 6 bases, leaving 1 base between them. As DNA, the CDR3 is TGCGCCAGCACCGAGCAGTACTCC. Residues: CASTEQYS.

The sample holds many counts of this clonotype. The J gene is TRBJ2-7, the V gene TRBV2; maybe TRBD1 (6 bases). V was cut by 6 bases and J by 3 bases, with 18 bases left in between. Germline CDR1 reads SNHLY; CDR2 reads FYNNEI. This CDR3 comprises 15 residues. The CDR3 region has the DNA TGTGCCAGCAGGGACAGTGGTTTTATCCTCTACGAGCAGTACTTC. The encoded protein is CASRDSGFILYEQYF.

This clonotype was counted many times. The chain uses TRBV28 and TRBJ1-6; no reliable D call. The germline V and J ends were trimmed by 8 bases and 0 bases, with 11 bases remaining between them. Germline V CDR1 and CDR2: MDHEN, SYDVKM. The CDR3 loop spans 15 amino acids. Here the CDR3 reads CASSGGNSYNSPLHF. The CDR3 coding sequence is TGTGCCAGCTCCGGAGGGAACTCCTATAATTCACCCCTCCACTTT. Complete variable domain (other parts from reference TRBV28 and TRBJ1-6): DVKVTQSSRYLVKRTGEKVFLECVQDMDHENMFWYRQDPGLGLRLIYFSYDVKMKEKGDIPEGYSVSREKKERFSLILESASTNQTSMYLCASSGGNSYNSPLHFGNGTRLTVT.